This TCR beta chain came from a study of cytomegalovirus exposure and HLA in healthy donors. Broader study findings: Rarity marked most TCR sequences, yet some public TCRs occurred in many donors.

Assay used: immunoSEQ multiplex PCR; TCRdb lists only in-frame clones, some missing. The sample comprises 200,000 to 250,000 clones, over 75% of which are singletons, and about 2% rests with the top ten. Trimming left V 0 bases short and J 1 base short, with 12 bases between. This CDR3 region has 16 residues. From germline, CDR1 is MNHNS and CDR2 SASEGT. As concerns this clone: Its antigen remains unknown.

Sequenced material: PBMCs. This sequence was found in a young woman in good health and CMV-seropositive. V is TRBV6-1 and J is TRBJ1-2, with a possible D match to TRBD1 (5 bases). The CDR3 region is CASSEAWGPNNYGYTF. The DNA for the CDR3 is TGTGCCAGCAGTGAAGCATGGGGCCCAAATAACTATGGCTACACCTTC.